The 23 T cell receptor beta chains listed next were all sequenced from one sample in a study of blood T cell repertoires in COVID-19. Only in-frame clones appear in the TCRdb table, and some are missing; sequencing was by immunoSEQ multiplex PCR. There are 200,000 to 250,000 clones in the sample; roughly 80% occur only once, and roughly 1.3% lies in the top ten. The sample consisted of PBMCs or T cells enriched from blood (not recorded which). These receptors were obtained from a middle-aged woman with acute COVID-19.

V and J are TRBV4-1 and TRBJ1-1, with a possible D match to TRBD1 (5 bases). Germline CDR1 MGHRA, CDR2 YSYEKL. V was cut by 0 bases and J by 2 bases, with 10 bases left in between. The CDR3 extends over 15 amino acids. CDR3 in DNA: TGCGCCAGCAGCCAAGAGGTACAGGCTAACACTGAAGCTTTCTTT. Encoded protein: CASSQEVQANTEAFF.

This chain connects TRBV2 to TRBJ1-6; 7 nucleotides line up with TRBD1. Germline V gene lookup returns CDR1 SNHLY and CDR2 FYNNEI. The CDR3 runs 15 residues. With V trimmed by 6 bases and J by 7 bases, 9 bases remained unmatched. CDR3 residues: CASRDRDSQNSPLHF. The CDR3 DNA sequence: TGTGCCAGCAGAGACCGGGACAGCCAAAATTCACCCCTCCACTTT.

This clone occurred once. The chain employs TRBV11-3 and TRBJ2-2, with D possibly being TRBD2 (5 bases). Germline V lookup: CDR1 SGHNT, CDR2 YENEEA. The germline V and J ends were trimmed by 3 bases and 7 bases, with 9 bases remaining between them. The CDR3 runs 13 residues. The CDR3 here is CASSFRGLGELFF. The CDR3 coding sequence is TGTGCCAGCAGCTTTCGGGGTCTCGGGGAGCTGTTTTTT. The complete variable domain, with remaining parts taken from reference TRBV11-3 and TRBJ2-2, reads EAGVVQSPRYKIIEKKQPVAFWCNPISGHNTLYWYLQNLGQGPELLIRYENEEAVDDSQLPKDRFSAERLKGVDSTLKIQPAELGDSAVYLCASSFRGLGELFFGEGSRLTVL.

The CDR3 bases are TGTGCCAGCAGTACAGGGAGTGGCTACACCTTC. The encoded protein is CASSTGSGYTF. This sequence joins TRBV6-5 and TRBJ1-2, with D possibly TRBD1 on 6 matching bases. Germline V gives CDR1 MNHEY, CDR2 SVGAGI. This CDR3 has 11 amino acids. Trimming removed 5 bases at V and 7 bases at J, with 8 bases between.

The V gene is TRBV7-5, the J gene TRBJ1-5; no check of the table's D call, TRBD1, against the DNA was made. TRBV7-5 corresponds to a pseudogene. This CDR3 has 17 residues. The CDR3 nucleotides read TGTGCCAGAAGCCGGACCGAACAGGGGGCTGGCAATCAGCCCCAGCATTTT. This encodes CARSRTEQGAGNQPQHF.

This rearrangement joins TRBV20-1 to TRBJ2-1; TRBD2 matches 9 bases. V gave up 6 bases and J gave up 6 bases; unmatched junction bases: 0. The germline V gene has CDR1 DFQATT and CDR2 SNEGSKA (reference sequence). CDR3 size: 11 residues. The CDR3 protein is CSAAGGNEQFF. The CDR3 region has the DNA TGCAGTGCAGCGGGGGGCAATGAGCAGTTCTTC.

The genes are TRBV28 and TRBJ1-2; D unclear. The germline V and J ends were trimmed by 2 bases and 2 bases, with 6 bases remaining between them. The CDR3 extends over 13 amino acids. Germline V gene data show CDR1 as MDHEN and CDR2 as SYDVKM. CDR3 DNA: TGTGCCAGCAGTTTACAACGGAACTATGGCTACACCTTC. It specifies CASSLQRNYGYTF.

J is TRBJ1-6 and V is TRBV18, with TRBD1 identical over 8 bases. V lost 3 bases to trimming and J lost 6 bases; unmatched junction nucleotides: 4. This CDR3 has 15 residues. CDR1 KGHSH and CDR2 LQKENI come from the germline V gene. The CDR3 bases are TGTGCCAGCTCACCGGACAGGGCCCCTAATTCACCCCTCCACTTT. It yields the protein CASSPDRAPNSPLHF.

The CDR3 loop reads CASSLLTGTSGGAETQYF. CDR3 DNA sequence: TGTGCCAGCAGCTTACTCACCGGGACTAGCGGGGGGGCGGAGACCCAGTACTTC. This chain connects TRBV11-2 to TRBJ2-5, with 16 bases matching TRBD2. Losses at the gene ends were 2 bases for V and 5 bases for J; bases not matched to a gene: 8. The CDR3 runs to 18 residues. Germline V CDR1 and CDR2: SGHAT, FQNNGV.

This chain uses TRBV28 with TRBJ2-7; perhaps TRBD1 as D (5 bases). The germline V gene has CDR1 MDHEN and CDR2 SYDVKM. The CDR3 spans 14 residues. The V end lost 4 bases, the J end lost 3 bases, and 13 bases lay between the germline ends. The DNA of the CDR3 is TGTGCCAGCAGTTGGGTGGGGCAGAACTACGAGCAGTACTTC. It specifies CASSWVGQNYEQYF.

The chain employs TRBV6-4 and TRBJ2-1, with D unclear. In germline, CDR1 is MRHNA, CDR2 SNTAGT. The CDR3 runs 15 residues. The V end was cut by 2 bases, the J end by 0 bases, with 8 bases between. CDR3 nucleotide sequence: TGTGCCAGCAGTGACGACGGCGGCTCCTACAATGAGCAGTTCTTC. Residues: CASSDDGGSYNEQFF.

This clone was seen a few times. This rearrangement joins TRBV14 to TRBJ1-6; D unresolved. The CDR3 totals 13 residues. The V gene lost 3 bases and the J gene lost 7 bases, with 7 bases spanning the gap. Germline CDR1 is SGHDN and CDR2 is FVKESK. In DNA form, the CDR3 reads TGTGCCAGCAGCCACAGTCCCAATTCACCCCTCCACTTT. Protein: CASSHSPNSPLHF.

J is TRBJ1-3 and V is TRBV20-1; D ambiguous. V lost 3 bases and J 3 bases, leaving 15 bases between the germline ends. The CDR3 runs 15 residues. CDR1 is DFQATT, CDR2 SNEGSKA, per germline (reference sequence). The chain's CDR3 is CSASRRGRGGNTIYF. For the CDR3, the DNA is TGCAGTGCTAGTCGTCGAGGGAGAGGTGGAAACACCATATATTTT.

V is TRBV24-1 and J is TRBJ2-1, with TRBD2 matching over 14 bases. Trimming removed 4 bases from V and 10 bases from J; junction bases left unmatched: 5. Germline values: CDR1 KGHDR, CDR2 SFDVKD. The CDR3 spans 15 residues. CDR3 residues: CATSEGLAGVEEQFF. CDR3 DNA sequence: TGTGCCACCAGTGAGGGACTAGCGGGAGTTGAGGAGCAGTTCTTC.

The rearrangement links TRBV5-1 to TRBJ1-2; TRBD1 matches at 8 bases. The ends lost 1 base at V and 4 bases at J; junction bases unmatched: 6. The CDR3 length is 15 residues. CDR1 is SGHRS and CDR2 is YFSETQ in the germline V gene. The DNA for the CDR3 is TGCGCCAGCAGCTTGAAACAGGGGGTTGGCTATGGCTACACCTTC. Translating it yields CASSLKQGVGYGYTF.

The chain carries TRBV6-2 or TRBV6-3 and TRBJ1-1, with D maybe TRBD1 (6 bases). Germline V lookup: CDR1 MNHEY, CDR2 SVGEGT. This CDR3 is built from 16 residues. V shed 2 bases and J shed 4 bases, with 17 bases lying between them. CDR3 in amino acids: CASSYPSQGLFTEAFF. As DNA, the CDR3 is TGTGCCAGCAGTTACCCGAGTCAGGGGTTGTTCACTGAAGCTTTCTTT.

The genes are TRBV10-1 and TRBJ2-1; 15 positions agree with TRBD2. V shed 6 bases and J 4 bases; nucleotides not matched to a gene: 10. The CDR3 totals 18 residues. Germline V lookup: CDR1 WNHNN, CDR2 SYGVQD (reference sequence). CDR3 sequence: CASSSGTSGGPPYNEQFF. CDR3 DNA sequence: TGCGCCAGCAGCTCCGGGACTAGCGGGGGGCCCCCTTACAATGAGCAGTTCTTC.

This chain connects TRBV9 to TRBJ1-2; D is perhaps TRBD1 (6 bases). This CDR3 has 15 amino acids. With 1 base removed from V and 5 bases from J, the gap between germline ends came to 15 bases. The germline V gene has CDR1 SGDLS and CDR2 YYNGEE. This CDR3 is CASSVTSGEGYGYTF. The DNA for the CDR3 is TGTGCCAGCAGCGTAACCTCAGGGGAGGGGTATGGCTACACCTTC.

The chain carries TRBV7-2 and TRBJ1-1; TRBD1 matches 8 bases. The CDR3 runs 13 residues. The J segment lost 5 bases and the V segment lost 2 bases, leaving 1 base of the junction unmatched. Germline V lookup: CDR1 SGHTA, CDR2 FQGNSA. The CDR3 DNA reads TGTGCCAGCAGCTTAAGGACAGGGACTGAAGCTTTCTTT. Translated, it gives CASSLRTGTEAFF.

The chain carries TRBV11-2 and TRBJ2-5; 8 nucleotides agree with TRBD2. J was trimmed by 4 bases and V by 5 bases; bases with no gene match: 15. Germline CDR1 and CDR2: SGHAT and FQNNGV. There are 17 residues in the CDR3. The CDR3 DNA reads TGTGCCAGCAGCCCGGGAATCCTACGGGGGGGCTTAGAGACCCAGTACTTC. This encodes CASSPGILRGGLETQYF.

This chain connects TRBV28 to TRBJ1-5; possibly TRBD1 for D (5 bases). The CDR3 is 15 amino acids. Germline CDR1 reads MDHEN; CDR2 reads SYDVKM. V was pared by 7 bases and J by 2 bases, with 15 bases between. The CDR3 here is CASTRGGARNQPQHF. For the CDR3, the DNA is TGTGCCAGCACCCGGGGGGGAGCTCGCAATCAGCCCCAGCATTTT. Looking up the rest from reference TRBV28 and TRBJ1-5 gives the full variable domain: DVKVTQSSRYLVKRTGEKVFLECVQDMDHENMFWYRQDPGLGLRLIYFSYDVKMKEKGDIPEGYSVSREKKERFSLILESASTNQTSMYLCASTRGGARNQPQHFGDGTRLSIL.

This rearrangement joins TRBV4-1 to TRBJ2-3; TRBD1 matches at 8 bases. Unmatched junction bases numbered 8, after V lost 2 bases and J lost 10 bases. Germline V CDR1 and CDR2: MGHRA, YSYEKL. The CDR3 loop spans 14 amino acids. Here the CDR3 DNA reads TGCGCCAGCAGCCAAACAACAGGGGGAGTATCGCAGTATTTT. Translation gives CASSQTTGGVSQYF.

A remark on this clone: Lacking the conserved final phenylalanine or tryptophan, this CDR3 likely reflects a read error. The chain links TRBV7-8 to TRBJ1-1; 8 nucleotides agree with TRBD1. Germline CDR1 and CDR2: SGHVS and FQNEAQ. Losses at the gene ends were 5 bases for V and 1 base for J; bases not matched to a gene: 9. The CDR3 sequence is 16 residues long. The CDR3 DNA reads as TGTGCCAGCAGCCACGGACAGGGCGGAGGGAACACTGAAGCTTTCCTT. Its protein is CASSHGQGGGNTEAFL.